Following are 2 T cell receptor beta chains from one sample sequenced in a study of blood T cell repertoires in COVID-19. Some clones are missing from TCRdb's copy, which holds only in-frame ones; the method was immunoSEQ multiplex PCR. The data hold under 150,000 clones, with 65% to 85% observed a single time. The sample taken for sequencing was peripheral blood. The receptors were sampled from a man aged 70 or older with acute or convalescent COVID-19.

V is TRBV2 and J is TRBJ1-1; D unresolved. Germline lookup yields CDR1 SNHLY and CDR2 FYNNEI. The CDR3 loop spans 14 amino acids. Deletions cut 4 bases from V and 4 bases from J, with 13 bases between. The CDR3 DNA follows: TGTGCCAGCAGTGTAGGTCGCGGCGGCACTGAAGCTTTCTTT. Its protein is CASSVGRGGTEAFF. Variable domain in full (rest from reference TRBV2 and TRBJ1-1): EPEVTQTPSHQVTQMGQEVILRCVPISNHLYFYWYRQILGQKVEFLVSFYNNEISEKSEIFDDQFSVERPDGSNFTLKIRSTKLEDSAMYFCASSVGRGGTEAFFGQGTRLTVV.

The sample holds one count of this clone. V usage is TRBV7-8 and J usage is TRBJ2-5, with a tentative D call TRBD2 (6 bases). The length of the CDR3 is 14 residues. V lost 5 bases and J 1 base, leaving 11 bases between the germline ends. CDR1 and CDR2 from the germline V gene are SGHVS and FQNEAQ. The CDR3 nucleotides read TGTGCCAGCAGCCACGGGGGTACCCAAGAGACCCAGTACTTC. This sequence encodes CASSHGGTQETQYF.